A selection of T cell receptor beta chains follows, all from one sample in a study of T-cell memory formation after mild COVID-19. Each CDR3 protein gets one entry after TCRdb re-called the 5' RACE reads with MiXCR. This table holds approximately 50,000 distinct CDR3 sequences, approximately 9% found once. Material for sequencing was PBMCs or a T cell subset sorted from them (not recorded which). These receptors were collected from an adult woman who had mild COVID-19 (a few samples of this study predate the infection). Cell type and time point are not known. The CDR3 runs from the conserved cysteine through the conserved F or W. The D gene is left open where the match is weak. Where a row states a size, it is once, few, many or the class of an expanded clone; other rows omit it.

NA	TRBJ2-7	NA	TRBV29-1	CSAISVSYEQYF	TGCAGCGCAATTAGTGTTTCCTACGAGCAGTACTTC
TRBD1	TRBJ2-2	few	TRBV7-8	CASRRQGADTGELFF	TGTGCCAGCAGACGACAGGGGGCGGACACCGGGGAGCTGTTTTTT
NA	TRBJ1-1	many	TRBV9	CASSVDGTPGDTEAFF	TGTGCCAGCAGCGTAGATGGGACCCCAGGAGACACTGAAGCTTTCTTT
NA	TRBJ2-7	few	TRBV7-8	CASLGSREQYF	TGTGCCAGCCTAGGGAGTCGCGAGCAGTACTTC
NA	TRBJ2-7	NA	TRBV3-1	CASSQAGHSYEQYF	TGTGCCAGCAGCCAAGCGGGGCACTCCTACGAGCAGTACTTC
NA	TRBJ2-3	NA	TRBV24-1	CATSDLVQGRGDTQYF	TGTGCCACCAGTGACTTGGTCCAGGGGAGGGGAGATACGCAGTATTTT
NA	TRBJ1-3	few	TRBV7-9	CASSFRGDSGNTIYF	TGTGCCAGCAGCTTTCGGGGGGACTCTGGAAACACCATATATTTT
NA	TRBJ2-7	many	TRBV5-1	CASSLSTYEQYF	TGCGCCAGCAGCTTATCTACCTACGAGCAGTACTTC
TRBD2	TRBJ2-7	many	TRBV20-1	CSARDRLAGAVEQYF	TGCAGTGCTAGAGATCGACTAGCGGGTGCCGTCGAGCAGTACTTC
NA	TRBJ1-1	medium-sized	TRBV29-1	CSVGEATGTEAFF	TGCAGCGTTGGGGAGGCCACGGGGACTGAAGCTTTCTTT
NA	TRBJ2-1	many	TRBV12-3/TRBV12-4	CASGGDLKGGEQFF	TGTGCCAGCGGTGGTGACCTCAAAGGGGGTGAGCAGTTCTTC
NA	TRBJ2-2	many	TRBV20-1	CSARYRTAGELFF	TGCAGTGCTAGATACAGGACAGCCGGGGAGCTGTTTTTT
TRBD2	TRBJ2-5	NA	TRBV5-5	CASSFGLAGAETQYF	TGTGCCAGCAGCTTTGGACTAGCGGGGGCCGAGACCCAGTACTTC
NA	TRBJ2-7	few	TRBV4-2	CASSQDGRLGEQYF	TGTGCCAGCAGCCAAGATGGGCGGCTCGGCGAGCAGTACTTC
NA	TRBJ1-4	NA	TRBV7-2	CDSSLSPDTGEKLFF	TGTGACAGCAGCTTAAGCCCGGACACTGGTGAAAAACTGTTTTTT
NA	TRBJ2-7	NA	TRBV14	CASSQDRNRAGEQYF	TGTGCCAGCAGCCAAGATAGGAACAGGGCGGGCGAGCAGTACTTC
TRBD2	TRBJ2-3	few	TRBV27	CASSPLAGGMEDTQYF	TGTGCCAGCAGCCCTCTAGCGGGAGGAATGGAAGATACGCAGTATTTT
TRBD1	TRBJ2-2	many	TRBV7-8	CASSLGTGDGELFF	TGTGCCAGCAGCTTAGGGACAGGGGACGGGGAGCTGTTTTTT
NA	TRBJ2-3	NA	TRBV2	CASSESLVQADTQYF	TGTGCCAGCAGTGAATCCTTAGTCCAGGCGGATACGCAGTATTTT
NA	TRBJ2-3	few	TRBV5-4	CASLPREGADTQYF	TGTGCCAGCCTCCCCAGGGAAGGGGCAGATACGCAGTATTTT
TRBD1	TRBJ2-2	few	TRBV29-1	CSAQRQGNTGELFF	TGCAGCGCCCAAAGACAGGGTAACACCGGGGAGCTGTTTTTT
NA	TRBJ2-7	NA	TRBV6-5	CASSKTFSYEQYF	TGTGCCAGCAGTAAGACATTTTCCTACGAGCAGTACTTC
NA	TRBJ1-2	NA	TRBV6-2/TRBV6-3	CASSANQYNYGYTF	TGTGCCAGCAGTGCAAACCAGTATAACTATGGCTACACCTTC
NA	TRBJ2-3	NA	TRBV27	CASSVREPIRTDTQYF	TGTGCCAGCAGTGTCAGAGAACCCATTCGCACAGATACGCAGTATTTT
TRBD2	TRBJ2-7	few	TRBV14	CASSQSGRRHEQYF	TGTGCCAGCAGCCAAAGCGGGAGGCGGCACGAGCAGTACTTC
TRBD2	TRBJ2-7	NA	TRBV20-1	CSADTGTSGVYEQYF	TGCAGTGCAGATACCGGGACTAGCGGGGTCTACGAGCAGTACTTC
TRBD1	TRBJ1-1	few	TRBV4-1	CASSHPPRGGEDTEAFF	TGCGCCAGCAGCCACCCCCCCCGAGGGGGCGAGGACACTGAAGCTTTCTTT
TRBD1	TRBJ1-2	NA	TRBV5-1	CASSSGGQSTF	TGCGCCAGCAGCTCAGGGGGACAGTCCACCTTC
NA	TRBJ1-1	NA	TRBV6-1	CASNRQREAFF	TGTGCCAGCAATCGACAGAGGGAAGCTTTCTTT
NA	TRBJ1-5	few	TRBV20-1	CSATVGSNQPQHF	TGCAGTGCTACTGTGGGGTCCAATCAGCCCCAGCATTTT
TRBD2	TRBJ2-1	few	TRBV20-1	CSARRPGLLNEQFF	TGCAGTGCTAGGAGGCCGGGACTACTCAATGAGCAGTTCTTC
NA	TRBJ1-2	NA	TRBV30	CAWSVNQRHGYTF	TGTGCCTGGAGTGTTAACCAGCGCCATGGCTACACCTTC
NA	TRBJ2-1	few	TRBV20-1	CSARGRYNEQFF	TGCAGTGCTAGAGGCAGGTACAATGAGCAGTTCTTC
NA	TRBJ2-5	many	TRBV7-2	CASSLVVRETQYF	TGTGCCAGCAGCTTAGTTGTCAGGGAGACCCAGTACTTC
TRBD1	TRBJ2-7	few	TRBV25-1	CASSELAGLGQGYGEQYF	TGTGCCAGCAGTGAATTGGCCGGGTTGGGACAGGGTTATGGGGAGCAGTACTTC
NA	TRBJ2-1	few	TRBV5-4	CASNTQGDGRGGFF	TGTGCCAGCAACACCCAAGGGGACGGGAGAGGGGGGTTCTTC